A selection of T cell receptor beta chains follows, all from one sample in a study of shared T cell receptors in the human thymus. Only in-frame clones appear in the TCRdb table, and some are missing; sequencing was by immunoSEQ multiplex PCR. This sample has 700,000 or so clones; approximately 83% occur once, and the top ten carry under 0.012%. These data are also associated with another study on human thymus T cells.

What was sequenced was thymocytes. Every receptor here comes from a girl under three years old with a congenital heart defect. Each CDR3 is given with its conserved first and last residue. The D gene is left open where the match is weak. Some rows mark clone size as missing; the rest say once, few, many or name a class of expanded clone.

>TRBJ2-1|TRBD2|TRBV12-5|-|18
TGTGCTAGTGGTTTGGTACCTAGACTAGCGGGGCGGGACAATGAGCAGTTCTTC
CASGLVPRLAGRDNEQFF
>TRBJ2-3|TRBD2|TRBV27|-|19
TGTGCCAGCAGTTTATTGGGCCCAACTAGCGGGGGGGCCCCGGATACGCAGTATTTT
CASSLLGPTSGGAPDTQYF
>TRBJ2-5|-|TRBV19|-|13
TGTGCCACCCAACCAAACAGGGTTGAGACCCAGTACTTC
CATQPNRVETQYF
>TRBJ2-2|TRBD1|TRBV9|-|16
TGTGCCAGCAGCCCAAGGACAGGCAAGAACACCGGGGAGCTGTTTTTT
CASSPRTGKNTGELFF
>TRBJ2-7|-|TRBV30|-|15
TGTGCCTGGAGTGTACGGGGGGCCCTTGCCTACGAGCAGTACTTC
CAWSVRGALAYEQYF
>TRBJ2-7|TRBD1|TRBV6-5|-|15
TGTGCCAGCAGTTACGTCAGGGGGCGTACCTACGAGCAGTACTTC
CASSYVRGRTYEQYF
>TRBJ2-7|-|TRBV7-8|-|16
TGTGCCAGCAGCTTAGGGGGGGGCAGCCCCTCCTACGAGCAGTACTTC
CASSLGGGSPSYEQYF
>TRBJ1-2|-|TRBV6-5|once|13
TGTGCCAGCAGTTACTCGAGGGAGGGTGGCTACACCTTC
CASSYSREGGYTF
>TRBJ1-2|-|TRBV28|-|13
TGTGCCAGCACCACTCGGGGACTCTATGGCTACACCTTC
CASTTRGLYGYTF
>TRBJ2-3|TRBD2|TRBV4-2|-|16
TGTGCCAGCAGCCAAGAGGGTAGCGGGGAAACAGATACGCAGTATTTT
CASSQEGSGETDTQYF
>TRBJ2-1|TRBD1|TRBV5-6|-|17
TGTGCCAGCAGCTTGTTCCAAGACAGGGGATCCGACAATGAGCAGTTCTTC
CASSLFQDRGSDNEQFF
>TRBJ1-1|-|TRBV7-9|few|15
TGTGCCAGCAGCTTACAGAGGGTTATGAACACTGAAGCTTTCTTT
CASSLQRVMNTEAFF
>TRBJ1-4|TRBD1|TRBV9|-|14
TGTGCCAGCAGCGTTGACAGGGTGGGGGAAAAACTGTTTTTT
CASSVDRVGEKLFF
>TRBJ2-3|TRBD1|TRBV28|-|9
TGTGCCAGCGGGACAGGGGGTCATTTT
CASGTGGHF
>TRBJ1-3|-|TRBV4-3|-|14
TGCGCCAGCAGCCACAGGGGCGTTGGAAACACCATATATTTT
CASSHRGVGNTIYF
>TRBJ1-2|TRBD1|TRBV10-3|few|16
TGTGCCATCAGCGATCAGGCGGACAGGGGGGCCTATGGCTACACCTTC
CAISDQADRGAYGYTF
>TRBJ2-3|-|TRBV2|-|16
TGTGCCAGCAGGAATCCCCCAGGACTACCCACAGATACGCAGTATTTT
CASRNPPGLPTDTQYF
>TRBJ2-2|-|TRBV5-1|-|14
TGCGCCAGCAGCTTGCCTAATCACACCGGGGAGCTGTTTTTT
CASSLPNHTGELFF
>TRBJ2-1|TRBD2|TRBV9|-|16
TGTGCCAGCAGCGTTACGAGCGGGGGTGAACGCAATGAGCAGTTCTTC
CASSVTSGGERNEQFF
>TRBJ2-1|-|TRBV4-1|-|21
TGCGCCAGCAGCCAAGAGTACCGGACTTCTTTAACCGGGAGCTCCTACAATGAGCAGTTCTTC
CASSQEYRTSLTGSSYNEQFF
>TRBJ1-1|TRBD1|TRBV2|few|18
TGTGCCAGCAGGGGGGTTGGGACAGCTCTCCGGGGGAACACTGAAGCTTTCTTT
CASRGVGTALRGNTEAFF
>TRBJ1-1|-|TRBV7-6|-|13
TGTGCCAGCAGCTTACAGCCCGGGACTGAAGCTTTCTTT
CASSLQPGTEAFF
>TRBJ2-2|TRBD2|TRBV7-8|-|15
TGTGCCAGCAGGAGACCTCGGGAGGACACCGGGGAGCTGTTTTTT
CASRRPREDTGELFF
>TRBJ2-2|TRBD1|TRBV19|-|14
TGTGCCAGTAGCCCCAGGGGGTTCGACGGGGAGCTGTTTTTT
CASSPRGFDGELFF
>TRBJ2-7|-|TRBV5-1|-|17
TGCGCCAGCAGCTTGGCCTCCGCAGGGGACCCCTCCTACGAGCAGTACTTC
CASSLASAGDPSYEQYF
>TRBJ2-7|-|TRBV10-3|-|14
TGTGCCATCAGCCCTAGACAGGCAGCCTACGAGCAGTACTTC
CAISPRQAAYEQYF
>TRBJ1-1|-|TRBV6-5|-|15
TGTGCCAGCAGCCGCCGGGGGGGTATGAACACTGAAGCTTTCTTT
CASSRRGGMNTEAFF
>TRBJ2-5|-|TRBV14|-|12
TGTGCCAGCAGCCACCACACGTGGACCCAGTACTTC
CASSHHTWTQYF
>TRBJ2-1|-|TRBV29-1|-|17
TGCAGCGTTCCCCCCCCCACAGGGTCTACAACCTACAATGAGCAGTTCTTC
CSVPPPTGSTTYNEQFF
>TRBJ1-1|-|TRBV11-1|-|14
TGTGCCAGCACCCCACACAGGGCCCGAGGTGAAGCTTTCTTT
CASTPHRARGEAFF
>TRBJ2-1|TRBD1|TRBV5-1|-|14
TGCGCCAGCAGCTTGGGACAGGGAAACAATGAGCAGTTCTTC
CASSLGQGNNEQFF
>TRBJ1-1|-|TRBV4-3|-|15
TGCGCCAGCAGCCATCGGCGAGTAGCGAACACTGAAGCTTTCTTT
CASSHRRVANTEAFF
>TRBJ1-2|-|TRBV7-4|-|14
TGTGCCAGCAGCTCACCAGACAGGCTCTATGGCTACACCTTC
CASSSPDRLYGYTF
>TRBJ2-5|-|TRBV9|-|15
TGTGCCAGCAGCCCGAGCCCAGGTTTTGGGGAGACCCAGTACTTC
CASSPSPGFGETQYF
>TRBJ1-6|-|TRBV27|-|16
TGTGCCAGCACCGAGGGACTCTTACGATTCGGTTCACCCCTCCACTTT
CASTEGLLRFGSPLHF
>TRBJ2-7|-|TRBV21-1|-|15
TGTGCCAGCGGGAAAGAACAGGGGGCGGGCAACGAGCAGTACTTC
CASGKEQGAGNEQYF
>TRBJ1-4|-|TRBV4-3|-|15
TGCGCCAGCAGCCAAGATGGACAGCAATATGAAAAACTGTTTTTT
CASSQDGQQYEKLFF
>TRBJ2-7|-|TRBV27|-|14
TGTGCCAGCAGTTTGAGAAGTTTTCTATACGAGCAGTACTTC
CASSLRSFLYEQYF
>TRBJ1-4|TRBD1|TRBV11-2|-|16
TGTGCCAGCAGCACCGAGGACAGGGGGAATAATGAAAAACTGTTTTTT
CASSTEDRGNNEKLFF
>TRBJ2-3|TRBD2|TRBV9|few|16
TGTGCCAGCAGCGTATGCGGGGGAAACGGGGAAGATACGCAGTATTTT
CASSVCGGNGEDTQYF
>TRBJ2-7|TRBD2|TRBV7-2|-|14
TGTGCCAGCAGCCTTAGCGGGGGCCGCGAGGAGCAGTACTTC
CASSLSGGREEQYF
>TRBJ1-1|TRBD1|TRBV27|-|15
TGTGCCAGCAGTACTCACAGGGGGGGAGGCACTGAAGCTTTCTTT
CASSTHRGGGTEAFF
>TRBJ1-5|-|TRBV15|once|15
TGTGCCACCAGCAACTGTGGCAGGGGAGATGAGCCCCAACATTTT
CATSNCGRGDEPQHF
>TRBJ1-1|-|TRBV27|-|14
TGTGCCAGCAGTTGGGAGGGAATTCACACTGAAGCTTTCTTT
CASSWEGIHTEAFF
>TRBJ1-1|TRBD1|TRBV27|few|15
TGTGCCAGCAGTTTAGGGACAGGGGGGTTCGCTGAAGCTTTCTTT
CASSLGTGGFAEAFF
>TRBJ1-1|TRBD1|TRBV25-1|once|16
TGTGCCAGCAGTGGACTCGGGACAGGGGACAACACTGAAGCTTTCTTT
CASSGLGTGDNTEAFF
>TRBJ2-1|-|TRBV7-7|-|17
TGTGCTAGCAGCTTCCAACCGGGGAATAGGTCCTACAATGAGCAGTTCTTC
CASSFQPGNRSYNEQFF
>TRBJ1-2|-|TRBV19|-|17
TGTGCCAGTAGTGAGCGGGGTGAGGGACGGGAACCCTATGGCTACACCTTC
CASSERGEGREPYGYTF
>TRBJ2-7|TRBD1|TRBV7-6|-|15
TGTGCCAGCAGCTTAGGAAAAGGGGGCGGCTACGAGCAGTACTTC
CASSLGKGGGYEQYF
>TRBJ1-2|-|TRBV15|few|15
TGTGCCACCAGCGTAGACAGGATTTCTAACTATGGCTACACCTTC
CATSVDRISNYGYTF